Each of the 9 T cell receptor beta chains below was sequenced from the same sample in a study of T-cell memory formation after mild COVID-19. TCRdb processed the 5' RACE reads anew with MiXCR; each CDR3 protein has one entry. Of under 550,000 distinct CDR3 sequences in the sample, under 20% were seen once. The sequencing sample was made of PBMCs or a T cell subset sorted from them (not recorded which). Receptors originate from a man aged 18 to 30 who had mild COVID-19 (a few samples of this study predate the infection). Cell type and time point are not known.

This sequence joins TRBV9 and TRBJ1-5; tentative D call: TRBD1 (5 bases). This CDR3 is 15 amino acids long. The germline gives CDR1 SGDLS, CDR2 YYNGEE. V shed 4 bases and J shed 0 bases, with 11 bases lying between them. CDR3 bases: TGTGCCAGCAGCCCTGGGGCTTATAGCAATCAGCCCCAGCATTTT. Encoded protein: CASSPGAYSNQPQHF.

The chain couples TRBV19 to TRBJ1-5; perhaps TRBD1 as D (6 bases). With 6 bases removed from V and 0 bases from J, the gap between germline ends came to 12 bases. Germline assignment: CDR1 LNHDA and CDR2 SQIVND (reference sequence). The CDR3 runs 15 residues. CDR3 protein: CASSQGLYSNQPQHF. The DNA of the CDR3 is TGTGCCAGTAGCCAGGGGCTTTATAGCAATCAGCCCCAGCATTTT.

This clonotype was detected once. This sequence joins TRBV7-6 and TRBJ2-6; D ambiguous. Germline loops: CDR1 SGHVS, CDR2 FNYEAQ. Between the trimmed V and J ends, which lost 6 bases and 6 bases, there was a span of 6 bases. The CDR3 spans 12 residues. For the CDR3, the DNA is TGTGCCAGCAGTCCATTGGCCAACGTCCTGACTTTC. This sequence encodes CASSPLANVLTF.

This clonotype occurred a few times. The chain links TRBV7-8 to TRBJ1-6; the D is unclear. With 4 bases removed from V and 8 bases from J, the gap between germline ends came to 9 bases. Looked up from germline, CDR1 is SGHVS and CDR2 is FQNEAQ. The length of the CDR3 is 13 residues. CDR3 coding DNA: TGTGCCAGCAGCTCCTGGAAGGATTCACCCCTCCACTTT. Translated, it gives CASSSWKDSPLHF. The whole variable domain, filled in from reference TRBV7-8 and TRBJ1-6, reads GAGVSQSPRYKVAKRGQDVALRCDPISGHVSLFWYQQALGQGPEFLTYFQNEAQLDKSGLPSDRFFAERPEGSVSTLKIQRTQQEDSAVYLCASSSWKDSPLHFGNGTRLTVT.

This clonotype came up a few times. This chain links TRBV7-2 with TRBJ2-5; 12 nucleotides agree with TRBD1. Germline V gene sequence: CDR1 SGHTA, CDR2 FQGNSA. This CDR3 is built from 15 residues. J was trimmed by 5 bases and V by 4 bases; bases with no gene match: 5. The CDR3 sequence: CASSSGTGGLETQYF. The CDR3 DNA is TGTGCCAGCAGCTCCGGGACAGGGGGCCTGGAGACCCAGTACTTC. Filled out from reference TRBV7-2 and TRBJ2-5, the complete variable domain reads GAGVSQSPSNKVTEKGKDVELRCDPISGHTALYWYRQSLGQGLEFLIYFQGNSAPDKSGLPSDRFSAERTGGSVSTLTIQRTQQEDSAVYLCASSSGTGGLETQYFGPGTRLLVL.

Only a few counts were recorded for this clonotype. The chain is built from TRBV27 and TRBJ1-4, with D perhaps matching TRBD1 (5 bases). V was clipped by 0 bases and J by 8 bases, with 16 bases between them. The CDR3 has 16 amino acids. Per the germline V gene, CDR1 is MNHEY and CDR2 is SMNVEV (reference sequence). DNA for the CDR3: TGTGCCAGCAGTTTATCTCTGCGGCAGGGACGGGAAAAACTGTTTTTT. The encoded protein is CASSLSLRQGREKLFF.

This chain connects TRBV18 to TRBJ2-7; D not certain. The V and J ends lost 3 bases and 2 bases respectively, with 5 bases between them. The CDR3 spans 12 residues. CDR1 and CDR2 from the germline V gene are KGHSH and LQKENI. CDR3 sequence: CASSPTAYEQYV. CDR3 bases: TGTGCCAGCTCACCCACTGCCTACGAGCAGTACGTC.

This clonotype has a count of ten or more. A read error may explain this, as a much larger clone is one base away. The V gene is TRBV15, the J gene TRBJ2-5; D ambiguous. V was clipped by 0 bases and J by 5 bases, with 4 bases between them. The germline V gene has CDR1 LNHNV and CDR2 YYDKDF (reference sequence). The CDR3 is 12 residues long. The DNA for the CDR3 is TGTGCCACCAGCAGAGATGTGGAGACCCAGTACTTC. Protein sequence: CATSRDVETQYF.

In its sample, this clonotype was seen many times. J is TRBJ1-5 and V is TRBV5-1; D remains unclear. The V end lost 0 bases, the J end lost 6 bases, and 7 bases lay between the germline ends. There are 13 residues in the CDR3. Germline assignment: CDR1 SGHRS and CDR2 YFSETQ. The chain's CDR3 is CASSLVGSQPQHF. DNA of the CDR3: TGCGCCAGCAGCTTGGTAGGATCTCAGCCCCAGCATTTT.